The 30 T cell receptor beta chains in this list originate from one sample, sequenced in a study of beta chain features in type 1 diabetes (dated by TCRdb to between 2017 and 2018). Results and caveats for the whole study, not just this receptor: A moderate but significant shortening of TCRB CDR3 length was observed in type 1 diabetes patients in all four CD4+ subsets.

These receptors are not linked to any known antigen. Receptor libraries were prepared by the immunoSEQ multiplex PCR assay. All of the isolated RNA was reverse transcribed with the High Capacity cDNA Reverse Transcription Kit, so expressed TCRB transcripts were sequenced. Entries here come from immuneACCESS through TCRdb and include only in-frame sequences with V and J called. Some clones fail to appear in such tables; in the studies checked, an unresolved V gene covers under half of the shortfall, and the cause of the remainder is unknown. This sample holds 550,000 to 850,000 clones; roughly 13% were observed only once. Together, the top ten hold less than 0.025% of the sample. Specimen: naive CD4+ T cells from blood. The sample's cell subset or site label, decoded: true naive CD4+ T cells. These receptors all stem from a man between 18 and 29 years old with type 1 diabetes.

Only one count was recorded for this clone. The chain links TRBV11-3 to TRBJ1-6, with D possibly matching TRBD1 (5 bases). The CDR3 extends over 12 amino acids. Germline lookup yields CDR1 SGHNT and CDR2 YENEEA. V lost 3 bases, J lost 11 bases, and 8 bases lay in between. The CDR3: CASSFTGAPLHF. DNA of the CDR3: TGTGCCAGCAGCTTCACAGGAGCACCCCTCCACTTT.

This clone has more than one count but fewer than ten. The junction does not match germline at one end; this may be a read error. The chain recombines TRBV28 with TRBJ1-2; a weak D match, TRBD1 (5 bases). The CDR3 sequence is 13 residues long. Germline V gives CDR1 MDHEN, CDR2 SYDVKM. The CDR3 protein is CASTLGQGPGYTF. CDR3 DNA sequence: TGTGCCAGCACTTTAGGGCAGGGCCCTGGCTACACCTTC.

CDR3: CAVSGGILSGNTIYF. The CDR3 nucleotides are TGTGCCGTCTCCGGAGGGATCCTCTCTGGAAACACCATATATTTT. The gene calls are TRBV21-1 and TRBJ1-3. TRBV21-1 is a pseudogene segment. The CDR3 consists of 15 residues.

The rearrangement joins TRBV30 to TRBJ1-4, with a weak D call TRBD1 (5 bases). CDR1 and CDR2 (germline): GTSNPN, SVGIG (reference sequence). CDR3 length: 14 residues. With 2 bases removed from V and 7 bases from J, the gap between germline ends came to 14 bases. The CDR3 sequence: CAWSSGSGGEKLFF. CDR3 in DNA: TGTGCCTGGAGTTCAGGGTCTGGGGGTGAAAAACTGTTTTTT.

The chain joins TRBV30 to TRBJ1-5; the D gene is possibly TRBD1 (6 bases). The germline CDR1 and CDR2 sequences are GTSNPN and SVGIG (reference sequence). The germline V and J ends were trimmed by 1 base and 3 bases, with 16 bases remaining between them. The CDR3 covers 16 residues. The CDR3 here is CAWSDGRQAHNQPQHF. The CDR3 nucleotides read TGTGCCTGGAGTGACGGGAGACAGGCCCACAATCAGCCCCAGCATTTT.

The chain recombines TRBV9 with TRBJ2-5, with 9 bases matching TRBD2. Germline CDR1 is SGDLS and CDR2 is YYNGEE. The CDR3 contains 18 residues. Losses at the gene ends were 1 base for V and 4 bases for J; bases not matched to a gene: 14. DNA for the CDR3: TGTGCCAGCAGCGTATCCGCCCTGGGCGGGGGGGCTTTAGAGACCCAGTACTTC. It is translated as CASSVSALGGGALETQYF. Full variable domain (remainder filled in from reference TRBV9 and TRBJ2-5): DSGVTQTPKHLITATGQRVTLRCSPRSGDLSVYWYQQSLDQGLQFLIQYYNGEERAKGNILERFSAQQFPDLHSELNLSSLELGDSALYFCASSVSALGGGALETQYFGPGTRLLVL.

There are a few counts of this clone. V gene TRBV11-2 combines with J gene TRBJ2-2, with D unresolved. The CDR3 is made up of 14 amino acids. CDR1 SGHAT and CDR2 FQNNGV come from the germline V gene. Trimming cost V 3 bases and J 7 bases, with 12 bases left between them. CDR3 amino acids: CASSLQGVGGELFF. Here the CDR3 DNA reads TGTGCCAGCAGCTTGCAAGGAGTCGGCGGGGAGCTGTTTTTT.

This rearrangement joins TRBV5-8 to TRBJ2-6; no clear D gene. Per germline, CDR1 SGHTS and CDR2 YDEGEE. With 0 bases removed from V and 0 bases from J, the gap between germline ends came to 7 bases. This CDR3 is built from 16 residues. CDR3 coding DNA: TGTGCCAGCAGCTTGGCCAAACTCTCTGGGGCCAACGTCCTGACTTTC. Amino acids: CASSLAKLSGANVLTF. Together with reference TRBV5-8 and TRBJ2-6, the CDR3 gives the full variable domain: EAGVTQSPTHLIKTRGQQATLRCSPISGHTSVYWYQQALGLGLQFLLWYDEGEERNRGNFPPRFSGRQFPNYSSELNVNALELEDSALYLCASSLAKLSGANVLTFGAGSRLTVL.

This clone was seen more than once but under ten times. The chain is built from TRBV29-1 and TRBJ1-2; no clear D gene. The CDR3 runs to 11 residues. Trimming removed 4 bases at V and 4 bases at J, with 7 bases between. The germline V gene encodes CDR1 SQVTM and CDR2 ANQGSEA. CDR3 protein: CSVGVTYGYTF. The CDR3 coding sequence is TGCAGCGTTGGGGTGACCTATGGCTACACCTTC.

The table lists this clone with a few counts. The chain carries TRBV7-2 and TRBJ1-1; perhaps TRBD1 as D (6 bases). Trimming took 5 bases from V and 4 from J, leaving 14 bases between them. The CDR3 is 14 residues long. In germline, CDR1 is SGHTA, CDR2 FQGNSA. DNA of the CDR3: TGTGCCAGCAGCGTAGGGGGGGCAGCCACTGAAGCTTTCTTT. Its protein product is CASSVGGAATEAFF.

This clone turned up a few times. The chain carries TRBV15 and TRBJ2-7; maybe TRBD1 (6 bases). Trimming took 3 bases from V and 4 from J, leaving 13 bases between them. The CDR3 length is 14 residues. The germline V gene has CDR1 LNHNV and CDR2 YYDKDF (reference sequence). CDR3 bases: TGTGCCACCAGCAGGGAAAACAGGGATTACGAGCAGTACTTC. Amino acids: CATSRENRDYEQYF.

This clone was observed once. The V call is TRBV19, the J call TRBJ2-5; D not certain. Germline-derived CDR1 and CDR2 are LNHDA and SQIVND (reference sequence). This CDR3 contains 12 residues. Deletions cut 4 bases from V and 5 bases from J, with 8 bases between. The CDR3 nucleotides are TGTGCCAGTAGTACCCCCGGGGAGACCCAGTACTTC. Translating gives CASSTPGETQYF.

This clone was seen more than once but under ten times. V usage is TRBV6-1 and J usage is TRBJ1-1, with TRBD1 matching over 7 bases. After removal of 4 bases from V and 4 bases from J, the junction contained 3 bases not matched to a gene. This CDR3 has 13 residues. The germline CDR1 and CDR2 sequences are MNHNS and SASEGT. The CDR3 DNA follows: TGTGCCAGCAGTGCGGGACAGATCACTGAAGCTTTCTTT. It is translated as CASSAGQITEAFF.

This rearrangement joins TRBV30 to TRBJ1-1; no clear D gene. The CDR3 is made up of 13 amino acids. In germline, CDR1 is GTSNPN, CDR2 SVGIG (reference sequence). Between the trimmed V and J ends, which lost 0 bases and 4 bases, there was a span of 9 bases. The CDR3 loop reads CAWSVSDFTEAFF. CDR3 coding DNA: TGTGCCTGGAGTGTATCGGATTTCACTGAAGCTTTCTTT.

CDR3 amino acids: CAWSGLGNIQYF. CDR3 DNA: TGTGCCTGGAGTGGACTAGGCAACATTCAGTACTTC. The V call is TRBV30, the J call TRBJ2-4; possibly TRBD2 for D (6 bases). Trimming shortened V by 1 base and J by 7 bases, and 8 bases separated the two germline ends. CDR3 length equals 12 residues. Germline CDR1 GTSNPN, CDR2 SVGIG (reference sequence).

This clone was counted a few times. V usage is TRBV5-1 and J usage is TRBJ2-5, with TRBD1 identical over 7 bases. The junction had 8 bases not matched to a gene; V was cut back by 5 bases and J by 4 bases. The CDR3 is 14 residues long. Per germline, CDR1 SGHRS and CDR2 YFSETQ. CDR3 amino acids: CASRSQGDRETQYF. The CDR3 bases are TGCGCCAGCAGATCCCAGGGGGACCGAGAGACCCAGTACTTC. The entire variable domain, with the rest obtained from reference TRBV5-1 and TRBJ2-5, is as follows: KAGVTQTPRYLIKTRGQQVTLSCSPISGHRSVSWYQQTPGQGLQFLFEYFSETQRNKGNFPGRFSGRQFSNSRSEMNVSTLELGDSALYLCASRSQGDRETQYFGPGTRLLVL.

Note on this clone: Other nucleotide sequences in the sample specify the same CDR3. This chain links TRBV6-5 with TRBJ1-1; 8 bases align to TRBD1. The trim removed 6 bases at V and 1 base at J, leaving 4 bases unmatched. This CDR3 region has 14 residues. Germline CDR1 is MNHEY and CDR2 is SVGAGI. The CDR3 nucleotides are TGTGCCAGCAGCCCTGACAGGGGGAACACTGAAGCTTTCTTT. Amino acid sequence: CASSPDRGNTEAFF.

The gene calls are TRBV27 and TRBJ1-2; D gene unclear. This CDR3 is 15 amino acids long. Germline V CDR1 and CDR2: MNHEY, SMNVEV (reference sequence). Trimming took off 9 bases at V and 5 bases at J, with 22 bases between the two ends. The CDR3 here is CASRTTYSGGYGYTF. The CDR3 DNA is TGTGCCAGTCGAACTACTTACAGCGGCGGATATGGCTACACCTTC.

This rearrangement joins TRBV15 to TRBJ2-2; D unresolved. The CDR3 totals 14 residues. Germline V gives CDR1 LNHNV, CDR2 YYDKDF (reference sequence). Trimming pared 4 bases from V and 1 base from J, leaving 7 bases between. The CDR3 nucleotides read TGTGCCACCAGCATGTCAGAGAACACCGGGGAGCTGTTTTTT. It encodes CATSMSENTGELFF.

The chain couples TRBV7-2 to TRBJ2-1; no clear D gene. V lost 6 bases, J lost 0 bases, and 9 bases lay in between. CDR3 length: 14 residues. Germline V gene data show CDR1 as SGHTA and CDR2 as FQGNSA. Here the CDR3 reads CASRQVSSYNEQFF. For the CDR3, the DNA is TGTGCCAGCAGACAAGTGAGCTCCTACAATGAGCAGTTCTTC.

CDR3 sequence: CATSRDHLGASETQYF. In DNA form, the CDR3 reads TGTGCCACCAGCAGAGACCACCTGGGGGCATCGGAGACCCAGTACTTC. The chain employs TRBV15 and TRBJ2-5; D might be TRBD1 (6 bases). CDR1 LNHNV and CDR2 YYDKDF come from the germline V gene (reference sequence). The CDR3 runs 16 residues. V was clipped by 0 bases and J by 5 bases, with 16 bases between them.

The chain links TRBV2 to TRBJ2-3; D possibly uses TRBD1 or TRBD2 (5 bases each). The V end lost 3 bases, the J end lost 0 bases, and 7 bases lay between the germline ends. This CDR3 has 14 amino acids. Germline V gives CDR1 SNHLY, CDR2 FYNNEI. The CDR3 protein is CASSEGVSTDTQYF. As DNA, the CDR3 is TGTGCCAGCAGTGAGGGGGTGAGCACAGATACGCAGTATTTT.

The chain couples TRBV30 to TRBJ1-1; a weak D match, TRBD1 (6 bases). The germline V gene encodes CDR1 GTSNPN and CDR2 SVGIG (reference sequence). The CDR3 sequence is 16 residues long. Trimming took 6 bases from V and 0 from J, leaving 20 bases between them. CDR3 sequence (DNA): TGTGCCTGCCAACCCCGGCAGGGGCTTGTGAACACTGAAGCTTTCTTT. It translates to CACQPRQGLVNTEAFF.

Only a few counts were recorded for this clone. The chain recombines TRBV29-1 with TRBJ1-2; D remains ambiguous. The germline gives CDR1 SQVTM, CDR2 ANQGSEA. V dropped 4 bases and J dropped 0 bases, with 6 bases sitting between them. This CDR3 region has 12 residues. CDR3 in DNA: TGCAGCGTTGCAGCGGCTAACTATGGCTACACCTTC. Amino acid sequence: CSVAAANYGYTF.

This clone was picked up a small number of times. The chain has TRBV14 and TRBJ2-5; possible D gene TRBD1, 5 bases. V was pared by 4 bases and J by 0 bases, with 6 bases between. The CDR3 length is 13 residues. The germline CDR1 and CDR2 sequences are SGHDN and FVKESK. The CDR3 coding sequence is TGTGCCAGCAGCCGACAGAACCAAGAGACCCAGTACTTC. This codes for CASSRQNQETQYF.

The sample holds a few counts of this clone. V and J are TRBV11-2 and TRBJ2-5; 7 nucleotides agree with TRBD2. The CDR3 totals 13 residues. The V gene's germline CDR1 is SGHAT and CDR2 FQNNGV. J lost 7 bases, V lost 2 bases, and 4 bases had no gene match. The CDR3 here is CASSLPGEGTQYF. The CDR3 nucleotides read TGTGCCAGCAGCTTACCTGGGGAGGGGACCCAGTACTTC.

The chain combines TRBV10-2 with TRBJ1-5, with TRBD1 identical over 10 bases. CDR1 is WSHSY and CDR2 is SAAADI in the germline V gene. The CDR3 covers 13 residues. J lost 5 bases, V lost 6 bases, and 1 base had no gene match. The CDR3 reads CASRGQGDQPQHF. In DNA form, the CDR3 reads TGCGCCAGCAGAGGACAGGGGGATCAGCCCCAGCATTTT.

The chain recombines TRBV21-1 with TRBJ2-6; TRBD1 is taken as the D call from the table, unchecked against the DNA. TRBV21-1 is reported as a pseudogene. The CDR3 runs to 20 residues. The CDR3 DNA reads TGTGCCAGCAGCACATCTTTAAAGGACAGGGAGTCTCCTGGGGCCAACGTCCTGACTTTC. This codes for CASSTSLKDRESPGANVLTF.

This clone was counted between two and nine times. The chain links TRBV9 to TRBJ2-2; 8 bases fit TRBD2. J was trimmed by 6 bases and V by 4 bases; bases with no gene match: 5. This CDR3 has 14 amino acids. The germline V gene has CDR1 SGDLS and CDR2 YYNGEE. CDR3 DNA sequence: TGTGCCAGCAGCCTCGGGGGGGCCGCCGGGGAGCTGTTTTTT. Protein product: CASSLGGAAGELFF.

The chain employs TRBV30 and TRBJ2-5; D is undetermined. V was shortened by 0 bases and J by 0 bases, with 5 bases between the two germline ends. The CDR3 covers 13 residues. Germline V lookup: CDR1 GTSNPN, CDR2 SVGIG (reference sequence). The CDR3 region is CAWSVVNQETQYF. CDR3 DNA: TGTGCCTGGAGTGTTGTTAACCAAGAGACCCAGTACTTC.